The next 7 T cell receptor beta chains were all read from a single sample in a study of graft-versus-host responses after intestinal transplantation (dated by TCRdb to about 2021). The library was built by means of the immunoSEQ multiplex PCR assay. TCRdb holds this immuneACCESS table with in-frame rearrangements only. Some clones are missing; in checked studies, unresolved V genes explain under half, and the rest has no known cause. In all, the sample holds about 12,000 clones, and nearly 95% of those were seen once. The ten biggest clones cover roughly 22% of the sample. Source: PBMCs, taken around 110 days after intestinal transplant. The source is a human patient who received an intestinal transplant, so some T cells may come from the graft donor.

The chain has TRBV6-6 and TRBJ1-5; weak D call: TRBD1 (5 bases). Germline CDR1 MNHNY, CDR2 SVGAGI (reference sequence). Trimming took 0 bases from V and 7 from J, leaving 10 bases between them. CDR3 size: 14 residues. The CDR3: CASSYSGGGQPQHF. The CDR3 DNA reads TGTGCCAGCAGTTACTCGGGGGGAGGGCAGCCCCAGCATTTT.

In DNA form, the CDR3 reads TGTGCCAGCTCACCCTCGCCGGGGGACTCTGGAAACACCATATATTTT. It is translated as CASSPSPGDSGNTIYF. This chain connects TRBV18 to TRBJ1-3; possibly TRBD1 for D (5 bases). V lost 3 bases and J lost 0, with 12 bases in between. The CDR3 totals 16 residues. Germline CDR1 reads KGHSH; CDR2 reads LQKENI.

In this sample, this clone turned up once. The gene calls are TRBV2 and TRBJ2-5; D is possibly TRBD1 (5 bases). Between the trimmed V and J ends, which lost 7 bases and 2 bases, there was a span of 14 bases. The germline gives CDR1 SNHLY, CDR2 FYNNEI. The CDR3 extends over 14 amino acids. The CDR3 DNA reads TGTGCCAGCACCAGCCAGGGTATTCAAGAGACCCAGTACTTC. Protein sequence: CASTSQGIQETQYF.

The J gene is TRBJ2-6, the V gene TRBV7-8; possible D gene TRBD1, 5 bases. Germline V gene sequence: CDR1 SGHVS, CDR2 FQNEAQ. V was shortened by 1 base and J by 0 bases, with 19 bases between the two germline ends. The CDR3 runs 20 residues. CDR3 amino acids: CASSLELGRALSSGANVLTF. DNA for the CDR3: TGTGCCAGCAGCTTAGAATTGGGCAGGGCCTTATCCTCTGGGGCCAACGTCCTGACTTTC.

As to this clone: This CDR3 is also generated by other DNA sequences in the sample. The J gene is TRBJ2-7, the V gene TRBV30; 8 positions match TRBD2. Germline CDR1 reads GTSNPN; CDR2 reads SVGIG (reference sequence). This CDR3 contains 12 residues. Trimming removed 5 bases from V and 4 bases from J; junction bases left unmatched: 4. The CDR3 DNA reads TGTGCCTGGCGGGGGGGTGGGTACGAGCAGTACTTC. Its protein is CAWRGGGYEQYF.

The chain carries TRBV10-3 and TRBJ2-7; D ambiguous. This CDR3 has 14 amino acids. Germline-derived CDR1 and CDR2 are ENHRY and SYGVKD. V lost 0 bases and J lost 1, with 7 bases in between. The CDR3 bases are TGTGCCATCAGTGAGTCGGTAGCTTCCTACGAGCAGTACTTC. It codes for CAISESVASYEQYF.

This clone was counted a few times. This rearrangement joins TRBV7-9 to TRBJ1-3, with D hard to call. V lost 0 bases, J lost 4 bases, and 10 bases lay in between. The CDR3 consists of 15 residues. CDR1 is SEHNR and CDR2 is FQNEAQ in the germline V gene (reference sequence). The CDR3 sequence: CASSLAGSTGNTIYF. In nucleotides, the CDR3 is TGTGCCAGCAGCTTAGCGGGTAGTACGGGAAACACCATATATTTT.